The clone carrying this T cell receptor (beta chain) has more than one count but fewer than ten. The source of the sample is a study of T-cell reconstitution after alpha-beta-depleted transplantation in children. After removal of 5 bases from V and 8 bases from J, the junction contained 8 bases not matched to a gene. The CDR3 extends over 13 amino acids. Per germline, CDR1 SGHTA and CDR2 FQGNSA. The TCRbeta library incorporated unique molecular identifiers. In TCRdb, the PCR reads were re-called with MiXCR into one record per CDR3 protein. The data show about 500,000 distinct CDR3 sequences, around a third seen once.

The sample was PBMCs from the stem cell graft donor, taken from the stem cell graft. The chain joins TRBV7-2 to TRBJ1-1; 7 bases agree with TRBD1. This receptor was obtained from a human donor who donated a stem cell graft to a child with aplastic anemia. The CDR3, as DNA: TGTGCCAGCAGCATTCAGGGGGGCAAAGAAGCTTTCTTT. It encodes CASSIQGGKEAFF.